The 21 T cell receptor beta chains in this list originate from one sample, sequenced in a study of T cells after somatic rescue of genetic block. Repertoires were generated with immunoSEQ multiplex PCR, while TCRdb's copy carries only in-frame clones and drops some. The sample contains 70,000 to 85,000 clones, approximately 90% of which appear only once. The sample consisted of peripheral blood mononuclear cells (PBMCs). The receptors were gathered from a man in his thirties or forties.

The V call is TRBV28, the J call TRBJ1-5; a possible D gene is TRBD1 (6 bases). This CDR3 is 14 amino acids long. Per the germline V gene, CDR1 is MDHEN and CDR2 is SYDVKM. Trimming cost V 2 bases and J 1 base, with 6 bases left between them. CDR3 sequence reads: CASSLGQSNQPQHF. Written as DNA, the CDR3 is TGTGCCAGCAGTTTAGGACAGAGCAATCAGCCCCAGCATTTT.

This chain uses TRBV9 with TRBJ2-1, with 8 nucleotides matching TRBD1. The CDR3 loop spans 15 amino acids. V lost 3 bases to trimming and J lost 3 bases; unmatched junction nucleotides: 5. CDR1 and CDR2 (germline): SGDLS, YYNGEE. In nucleotides, the CDR3 is TGTGCCAGCAGCGCACAGGGGGGCAACTACAATGAGCAGTTCTTC. Translated: CASSAQGGNYNEQFF.

This clone was seen once. The J gene is TRBJ1-2, the V gene TRBV5-1; D is unresolved. Trimming removed 3 bases from V and 4 bases from J, with 7 bases in between. CDR1 and CDR2 from the germline V gene are SGHRS and YFSETQ. CDR3 length: 12 amino acids. Here the CDR3 DNA reads TGCGCCAGCAGCTCAGACACCTATGGCTACACCTTC. Translation: CASSSDTYGYTF.

The rearrangement uses TRBV4-3 and TRBJ2-2, with D possibly matching TRBD2 (5 bases). Trimming took 1 base from V and 5 from J, leaving 11 bases between them. This CDR3 has 15 residues. CDR1 is LGHNA and CDR2 is YSLEER in the germline V gene. In DNA, the CDR3 is TGCGCCAGCAGCCAAGGAGGTAGAGGGACCGGGGAGCTGTTTTTT. This gives the protein CASSQGGRGTGELFF.

The DNA for the CDR3 is TGTGCCATCAGAACCAGGGGGGAGCAACTAGATACGCAGTATTTT. It is translated as CAIRTRGEQLDTQYF. The rearrangement joins TRBV10-3 to TRBJ2-3; perhaps TRBD1 as D (7 bases). The germline V and J ends were trimmed by 6 bases and 5 bases, with 18 bases remaining between them. Looked up from germline, CDR1 is ENHRY and CDR2 is SYGVKD. CDR3 length: 15 residues.

The rearrangement uses TRBV28 and TRBJ2-1, with D perhaps TRBD1 (5 bases). Germline assignment: CDR1 MDHEN and CDR2 SYDVKM. The CDR3 spans 15 residues. Trimming took 5 bases from V and 0 from J, leaving 11 bases between them. CDR3 sequence (DNA): TGTGCCAGCAGTACCAGGGTGAGCTCCTACAATGAGCAGTTCTTC. Encoded protein: CASSTRVSSYNEQFF.

The V and J genes are TRBV11-2 and TRBJ2-1, with TRBD2 matching over 9 bases. Germline V gene sequence: CDR1 SGHAT, CDR2 FQNNGV. The V segment lost 5 bases and the J segment 10 bases; nucleotides outside the gene matches: 9. The CDR3 covers 14 residues. The CDR3 bases are TGTGCCAGCAGCCTTGGGACTAGCTCAAGGGAGCAGTTCTTC. Encoded protein: CASSLGTSSREQFF.

The chain recombines TRBV13 with TRBJ1-6, with no clear D. The CDR3 consists of 12 residues. In germline, CDR1 is PRHDT, CDR2 FYEKMQ (reference sequence). The V and J ends lost 2 bases and 8 bases respectively, with 4 bases between them. CDR3 sequence reads: CASSLNHSPLHF. CDR3 bases: TGTGCCAGCAGCTTAAACCATTCACCCCTCCACTTT.

The chain links TRBV6-5 to TRBJ1-2; D is unresolved. Trimming took off 2 bases at V and 5 bases at J, with 9 bases between the two ends. The CDR3 has 13 residues. Germline-derived CDR1 and CDR2 are MNHEY and SVGAGI. Here the CDR3 reads CASSYGRIYGYTF. The CDR3 coding sequence is TGTGCCAGCAGTTACGGCAGGATTTATGGCTACACCTTC.

This clone was seen a single time. The rearrangement joins TRBV19 to TRBJ1-5; D ambiguous. The V and J ends lost 3 bases and 4 bases respectively, with 13 bases between them. The CDR3 runs to 15 residues. From germline, CDR1 is LNHDA and CDR2 SQIVND (reference sequence). CDR3 sequence (DNA): TGTGCCAGTAGTATTAATTTGAACGGGAATCAGCCCCAGCATTTT. Translated: CASSINLNGNQPQHF.

The chain has TRBV14 and TRBJ2-1, with TRBD1 matching 7 bases. Germline CDR1 and CDR2: SGHDN and FVKESK. The CDR3 length is 13 residues. The J segment lost 8 bases and the V segment lost 6 bases, leaving 7 bases of the junction unmatched. Written as DNA, the CDR3 is TGTGCCAGCAGTCGTGACAGGGCCTATGAGCAGTTCTTC. It specifies CASSRDRAYEQFF.

CDR3 in DNA: TGTGCCAGCAGGGGGGGCCCGCCCGGTCAGCCCCAGCATTTT. This encodes CASRGGPPGQPQHF. The chain combines TRBV6-6 with TRBJ1-5; tentative D call: TRBD1 (6 bases). The V and J ends lost 6 bases and 6 bases respectively, with 15 bases between them. CDR1 and CDR2 (germline): MNHNY, SVGAGI (reference sequence). This CDR3 is 14 amino acids long.

This clone was seen a few times. The chain joins TRBV19 to TRBJ2-1, with 12 bases fitting TRBD2. Losses at the gene ends were 3 bases for V and 3 bases for J; bases not matched to a gene: 3. The germline CDR1 and CDR2 sequences are LNHDA and SQIVND (reference sequence). This CDR3 contains 16 residues. CDR3 amino acids: CASSIGLAGRYNEQFF. CDR3 bases: TGTGCCAGTAGTATCGGACTAGCGGGACGCTACAATGAGCAGTTCTTC.

This CDR3 is CASSEDVYGYTF. CDR3 DNA: TGTGCCAGCTCCGAGGACGTCTATGGCTACACCTTC. The rearrangement uses TRBV18 and TRBJ1-2; D not resolved. There are 12 residues in the CDR3. V lost 6 bases to trimming and J lost 4 bases, with 9 bases between them. Germline-derived CDR1 and CDR2 are KGHSH and LQKENI.

The V gene is TRBV5-6, the J gene TRBJ2-3; TRBD2 agrees at 14 bases. V gave up 3 bases and J gave up 5 bases; unmatched junction bases: 5. CDR3 length: 16 residues. CDR1 and CDR2 from the germline V gene are SGHDT and YYEEEE. CDR3 sequence reads: CASSSTSGGAVDTQYF. CDR3 in DNA: TGTGCCAGCAGCTCGACTAGCGGGGGGGCTGTAGATACGCAGTATTTT.

This clone has only one observation. The V call is TRBV30, the J call TRBJ2-3; a possible D gene is TRBD1 (5 bases). This CDR3 contains 13 residues. Between the trimmed V and J ends, which lost 0 bases and 4 bases, there was a span of 8 bases. Germline assignment: CDR1 GTSNPN and CDR2 SVGIG (reference sequence). The CDR3 DNA sequence: TGTGCCTGGAGTGTTAGGGGCCCAGATACGCAGTATTTT. Translation: CAWSVRGPDTQYF.

The chain joins TRBV10-1 to TRBJ2-7; no clear D gene. CDR3 length: 13 residues. The V and J ends lost 2 bases and 2 bases respectively, with 7 bases between them. Per germline, CDR1 WNHNN and CDR2 SYGVQD (reference sequence). CDR3: CASSEADTYEQYF. CDR3 nucleotide sequence: TGCGCCAGCAGTGAGGCGGATACCTACGAGCAGTACTTC.

The V call is TRBV5-4, the J call TRBJ1-2, with TRBD1 as a possible D gene (5 bases). Trimming left V 0 bases short and J 8 bases short, with 14 bases between. This CDR3 region has 14 residues. Looked up from germline, CDR1 is SGHNT and CDR2 is YYREEE (reference sequence). This CDR3 reads CASSLGYSGNGYTF. The CDR3 DNA reads as TGTGCCAGCAGCTTGGGATATTCAGGGAACGGCTACACCTTC.

The chain uses TRBV4-2 and TRBJ1-5; D remains ambiguous. Trimming cost V 0 bases and J 2 bases, with 5 bases left between them. The CDR3 length is 14 residues. Germline loops: CDR1 LGHNA, CDR2 YNFKEQ. CDR3 in DNA: TGTGCCAGCAGCCAAGATCAGGGCAATCAGCCCCAGCATTTT. This codes for CASSQDQGNQPQHF.

The chain has TRBV15 and TRBJ2-5, with TRBD1 as a possible D gene (6 bases). This CDR3 region has 14 residues. V was shortened by 4 bases and J by 5 bases, with 14 bases between the two germline ends. CDR1 LNHNV and CDR2 YYDKDF come from the germline V gene (reference sequence). The DNA for the CDR3 is TGTGCCACCAGCAACTTAGGGGGTCAGGAGACCCAGTACTTC. Translation: CATSNLGGQETQYF.

A remark on this clone: In the same sample, other DNA sequences code for this CDR3. CDR3 in DNA: TGTGCCAGCAGCGTAGGCGGGAGTACAGATACGCAGTATTTT. Amino acids: CASSVGGSTDTQYF. V usage is TRBV9 and J usage is TRBJ2-3, with TRBD2 matching over 7 bases. The V gene's germline CDR1 is SGDLS and CDR2 YYNGEE. V trimming: 0 bases; J trimming: 3 bases; junction bases outside the gene matches: 1. CDR3 size: 14 residues.